This T cell receptor (beta chain) was found in a study of T cells expressing NK-cell markers. At the level of the study: Out of eight donors sequenced, seven tested HCMV-seropositive and the remaining one seronegative. Study outcomes and limitations: Dominant NKG2C+ clonotypes made up about 1.0-7.5% of CD8+ T cells in 5 or 6 donors. The study found these clonotypes also leading the CD3+CD56-NKG2C+ fraction in a few donors.

Of note for this clonotype: Its antigen is unknown.

The germline gives CDR1 MNHEY, CDR2 SMNVEV (reference sequence). The CDR3 is made up of 15 amino acids. TCRdb re-analyzed the 5' RACE reads; it lists each CDR3 protein once, without DNA. This sample contains about 260,000 distinct CDR3 sequences. The sequenced material came from blood T cells: a sorted CD56 or NKG2C T cell subset, CD4+ or CD8+ T cells, or bulk PBMC T cells (not recorded which). This clonotype originated in a man in his late teens or twenties in good health. The genes are TRBV27 and TRBJ1-3; TCRdb returns TRBD1, unconfirmable since there is no DNA. The CDR3 here is CASSPDRVSGNTIYF.